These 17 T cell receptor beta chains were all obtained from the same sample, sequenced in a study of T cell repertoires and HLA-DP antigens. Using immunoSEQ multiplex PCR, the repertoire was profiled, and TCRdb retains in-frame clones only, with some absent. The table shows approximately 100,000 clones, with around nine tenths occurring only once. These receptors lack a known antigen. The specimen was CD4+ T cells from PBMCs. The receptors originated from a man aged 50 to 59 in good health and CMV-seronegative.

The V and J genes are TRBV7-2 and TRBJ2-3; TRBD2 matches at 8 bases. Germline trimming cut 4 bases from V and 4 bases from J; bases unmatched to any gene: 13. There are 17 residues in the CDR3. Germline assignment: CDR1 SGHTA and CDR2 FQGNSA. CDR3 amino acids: CASSSGARGGSSDTQYF. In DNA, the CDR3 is TGTGCCAGCAGCTCCGGCGCACGGGGGGGCAGCTCAGATACGCAGTATTTT.

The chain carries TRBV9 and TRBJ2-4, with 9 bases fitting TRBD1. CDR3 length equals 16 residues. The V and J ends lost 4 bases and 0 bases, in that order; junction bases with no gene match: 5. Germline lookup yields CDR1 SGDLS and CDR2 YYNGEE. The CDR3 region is CASSSGQGLAKNIQYF. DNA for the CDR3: TGTGCCAGCAGCTCGGGACAGGGACTAGCCAAAAACATTCAGTACTTC.

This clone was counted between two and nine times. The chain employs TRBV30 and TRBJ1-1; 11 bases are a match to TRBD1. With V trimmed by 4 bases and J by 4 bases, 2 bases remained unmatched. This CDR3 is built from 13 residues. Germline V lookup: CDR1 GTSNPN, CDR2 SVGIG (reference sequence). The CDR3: CAWMGTGGTEAFF. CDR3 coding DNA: TGTGCCTGGATGGGGACAGGGGGCACTGAAGCTTTCTTT.

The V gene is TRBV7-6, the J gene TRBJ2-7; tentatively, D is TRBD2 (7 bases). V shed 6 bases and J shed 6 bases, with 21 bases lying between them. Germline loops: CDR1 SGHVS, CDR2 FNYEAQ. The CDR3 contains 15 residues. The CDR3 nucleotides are TGTGCCAGCAGTCAAGAACGGGGGGCTCGCTCCGAGCAGTACTTC. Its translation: CASSQERGARSEQYF.

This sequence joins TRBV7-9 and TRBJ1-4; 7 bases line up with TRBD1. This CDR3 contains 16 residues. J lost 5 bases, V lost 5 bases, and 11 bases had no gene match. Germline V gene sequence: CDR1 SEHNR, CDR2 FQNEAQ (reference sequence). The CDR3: CASSPYPGQPNEKLFF. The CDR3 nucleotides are TGTGCCAGCAGCCCCTACCCGGGACAGCCAAATGAAAAACTGTTTTTT.

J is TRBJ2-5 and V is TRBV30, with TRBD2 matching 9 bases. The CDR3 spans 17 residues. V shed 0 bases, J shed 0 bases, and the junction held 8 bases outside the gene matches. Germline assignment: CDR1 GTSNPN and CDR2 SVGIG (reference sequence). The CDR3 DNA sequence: TGTGCCTGGAGTGTAACCCGGACTAGCGCCGACCAAGAGACCCAGTACTTC. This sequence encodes CAWSVTRTSADQETQYF.

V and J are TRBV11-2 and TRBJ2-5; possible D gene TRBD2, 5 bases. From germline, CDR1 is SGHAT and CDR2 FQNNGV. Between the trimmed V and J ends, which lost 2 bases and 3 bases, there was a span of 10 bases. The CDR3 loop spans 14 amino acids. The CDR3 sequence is CASSLSYGEETQYF. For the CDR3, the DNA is TGTGCCAGCAGCTTATCGTACGGGGAAGAGACCCAGTACTTC.

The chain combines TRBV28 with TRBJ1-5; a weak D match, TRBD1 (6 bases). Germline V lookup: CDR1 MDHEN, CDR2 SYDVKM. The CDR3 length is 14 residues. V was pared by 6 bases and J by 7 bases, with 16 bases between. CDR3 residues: CASRGGAGVQPQHF. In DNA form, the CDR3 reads TGTGCCAGCAGGGGAGGGGCAGGGGTGCAGCCCCAGCATTTT.

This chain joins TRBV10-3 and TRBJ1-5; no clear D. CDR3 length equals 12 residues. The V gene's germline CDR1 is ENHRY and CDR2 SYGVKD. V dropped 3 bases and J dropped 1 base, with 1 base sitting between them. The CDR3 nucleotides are TGTGCCATCAGTGACAGCAATCAGCCCCAGCATTTT. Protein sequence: CAISDSNQPQHF.

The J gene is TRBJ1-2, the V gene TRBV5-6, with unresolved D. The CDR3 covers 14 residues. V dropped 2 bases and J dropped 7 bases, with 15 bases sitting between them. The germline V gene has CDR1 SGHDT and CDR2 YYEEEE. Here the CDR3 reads CASSFTGVFSGYTF. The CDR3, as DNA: TGTGCCAGCAGCTTCACTGGGGTGTTCTCTGGCTACACCTTC. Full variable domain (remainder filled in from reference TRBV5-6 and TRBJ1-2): DAGVTQSPTHLIKTRGQQVTLRCSPKSGHDTVSWYQQALGQGPQFIFQYYEEEERQRGNFPDRFSGHQFPNYSSELNVNALLLGDSALYLCASSFTGVFSGYTFGSGTRLTVV.

The CDR3, as DNA: TGTGCCACCAGCAGAGATGGAGCGGGAGGCGCAGATACGCAGTATTTT. This encodes CATSRDGAGGADTQYF. J is TRBJ2-3 and V is TRBV15, with 9 bases that match TRBD2. J was trimmed by 4 bases and V by 0 bases; bases with no gene match: 5. This CDR3 comprises 16 residues. The germline gives CDR1 LNHNV, CDR2 YYDKDF (reference sequence).

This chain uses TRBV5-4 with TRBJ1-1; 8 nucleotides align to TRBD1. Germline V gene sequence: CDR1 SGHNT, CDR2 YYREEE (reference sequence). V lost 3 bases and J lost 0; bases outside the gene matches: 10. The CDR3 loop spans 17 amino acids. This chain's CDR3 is CASSSGQGRVMNTEAFF. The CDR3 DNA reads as TGTGCCAGCAGCTCTGGACAGGGCAGAGTCATGAACACTGAAGCTTTCTTT.

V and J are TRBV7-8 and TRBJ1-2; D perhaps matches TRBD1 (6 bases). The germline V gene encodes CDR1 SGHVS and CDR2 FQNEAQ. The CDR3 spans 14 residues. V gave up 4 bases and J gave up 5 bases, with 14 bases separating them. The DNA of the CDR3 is TGTGCCAGCAGCTCCTTACTAGGACAGTATGGCTACACCTTC. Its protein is CASSSLLGQYGYTF. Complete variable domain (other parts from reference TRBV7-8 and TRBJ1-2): GAGVSQSPRYKVAKRGQDVALRCDPISGHVSLFWYQQALGQGPEFLTYFQNEAQLDKSGLPSDRFFAERPEGSVSTLKIQRTQQEDSAVYLCASSSLLGQYGYTFGSGTRLTVV.

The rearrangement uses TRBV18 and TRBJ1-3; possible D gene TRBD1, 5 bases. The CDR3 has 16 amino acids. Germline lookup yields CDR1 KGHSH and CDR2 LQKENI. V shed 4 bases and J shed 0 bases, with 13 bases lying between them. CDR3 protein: CASSRGDGNSGNTIYF. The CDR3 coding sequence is TGTGCCAGCTCACGCGGGGACGGCAACTCTGGAAACACCATATATTTT. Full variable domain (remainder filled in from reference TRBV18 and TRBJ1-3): NAGVMQNPRHLVRRRGQEARLRCSPMKGHSHVYWYRQLPEEGLKFMVYLQKENIIDESGMPKERFSAEFPKEGPSILRIQQVVRGDSAAYFCASSRGDGNSGNTIYFGEGSWLTVV.

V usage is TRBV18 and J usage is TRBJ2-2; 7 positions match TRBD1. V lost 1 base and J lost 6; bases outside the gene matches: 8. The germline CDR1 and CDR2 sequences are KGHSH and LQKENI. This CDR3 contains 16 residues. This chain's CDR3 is CASSPRGQGVAGELFF. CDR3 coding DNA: TGTGCCAGCTCACCACGAGGCCAGGGGGTCGCCGGGGAGCTGTTTTTT.

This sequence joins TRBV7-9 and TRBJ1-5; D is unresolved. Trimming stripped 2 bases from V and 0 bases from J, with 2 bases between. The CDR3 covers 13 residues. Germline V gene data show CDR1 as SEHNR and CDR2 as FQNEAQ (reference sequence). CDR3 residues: CASSLSSNQPQHF. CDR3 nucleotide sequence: TGTGCCAGCAGCTTAAGTAGCAATCAGCCCCAGCATTTT.

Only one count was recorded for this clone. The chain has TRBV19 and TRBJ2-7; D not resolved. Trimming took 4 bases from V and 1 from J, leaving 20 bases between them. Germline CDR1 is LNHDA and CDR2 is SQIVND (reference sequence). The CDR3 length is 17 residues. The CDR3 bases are TGTGCCAGTAGTAGTGCTTCTAGTTTTCGGACGTCCTACGAGCAGTACTTC. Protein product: CASSSASSFRTSYEQYF.